One TCR beta chain is described in this entry. As for treatment: oral pan-JAK inhibitor, 5-10 mg twice daily. The data are from a study of CD8+ T cells in alopecia areata. The V segment lost 5 bases and the J segment 5 bases; nucleotides outside the gene matches: 3. Germline V lookup: CDR1 SGHTA, CDR2 FQGNSA. The CDR3 consists of 13 residues. RNA extraction and reverse transcription yielded cDNA as sequencing template. The assay was immunoSEQ multiplex PCR, and TCRdb's table has in-frame clones only and misses some. In the table there are fewer than 350,000 clones, 58% of which are singletons. The rearrangement links TRBV7-2 to TRBJ2-7, with 10 bases identical to TRBD1. This clonotype was sampled from a human donor with alopecia areata. Sequenced material: CD4+ T cells sorted from blood, taken at week 24, from a patient treated with tofacitinib. The CDR3: CASSRQGADEQYF. As DNA, the CDR3 is TGTGCCAGCAGCCGACAGGGGGCAGACGAGCAGTACTTC.